The source of this TCR beta chain is a study of T cell responses to AZD1222 COVID-19 vaccine. Findings and limits, study-wide: In the spike-specific TCR repertoire, nearly half reportedly target unmutated variant regions.

CDR3 length: 13 residues. The V and J ends lost 0 bases and 5 bases respectively, with 8 bases between them. The germline CDR1 and CDR2 sequences are GTSNPN and SVGIG (reference sequence). This clone was seen once. The antigen remains unidentified. The data were produced by immunoSEQ multiplex PCR, yet TCRdb's version contains in-frame clones alone and is incomplete. The sample has around 130,000 clones, 70% to 90% seen once; the top ten hold 4.7%. This TCR was sampled from an adult in good health. This chain links TRBV30 with TRBJ1-5, with D unclear. The specimen was peripheral blood, collected on day 0 of AZD1222 vaccination. CDR3 region: CAWSVDLYQPQHF. The DNA of the CDR3 is TGTGCCTGGAGTGTAGACCTGTATCAGCCCCAGCATTTT.